The 9 T cell receptor beta chains below come from one sample, sequenced in a study of shared clonotypes between healthy human individuals. Produced via immunoSEQ multiplex PCR; TCRdb's table is partial and in-frame only. The repertoire holds fewer than 600,000 clones, with around 77% as singletons. Sequenced: PBMCs. Every receptor here comes from a woman in her thirties or forties in good health. Some clones in this sample may be carry-over from other donors' samples.

The J gene is TRBJ1-2, the V gene TRBV29-1, with TRBD1 matching over 7 bases. Germline loops: CDR1 SQVTM, CDR2 ANQGSEA. The CDR3 spans 13 residues. V gave up 7 bases and J gave up 0 bases; unmatched junction bases: 5. CDR3 sequence reads: CSASTGSNYGYTF. CDR3 coding DNA: TGCAGCGCATCGACAGGGTCTAACTATGGCTACACCTTC.

The chain combines TRBV28 with TRBJ1-1; tentatively, D is TRBD1 (5 bases). Germline-derived CDR1 and CDR2 are MDHEN and SYDVKM. This CDR3 region has 14 residues. The V gene lost 2 bases and the J gene lost 3 bases, with 10 bases spanning the gap. Here the CDR3 DNA reads TGTGCCAGCAGTTTAAGGGGCAGGGACACTGAAGCTTTCTTT. It is translated as CASSLRGRDTEAFF.

This chain joins TRBV2 and TRBJ2-3; D perhaps matches TRBD2 (5 bases). Germline CDR1 and CDR2: SNHLY and FYNNEI. V was pared by 1 base and J by 4 bases, with 12 bases between. CDR3 length equals 15 residues. CDR3 loop: CASSEEMGAADTQYF. The DNA for the CDR3 is TGTGCCAGCAGTGAAGAGATGGGAGCGGCAGATACGCAGTATTTT. Full variable domain (missing parts from reference TRBV2 and TRBJ2-3): EPEVTQTPSHQVTQMGQEVILRCVPISNHLYFYWYRQILGQKVEFLVSFYNNEISEKSEIFDDQFSVERPDGSNFTLKIRSTKLEDSAMYFCASSEEMGAADTQYFGPGTRLTVL.

This chain links TRBV9 with TRBJ2-1, with 11 nucleotides matching TRBD2. Germline V gene sequence: CDR1 SGDLS, CDR2 YYNGEE. This CDR3 contains 16 residues. The V and J ends lost 4 bases and 4 bases, in that order; junction bases with no gene match: 7. Here the CDR3 DNA reads TGTGCCAGCAGCCGAAGTTCTAGCGGGGGGTACAATGAGCAGTTCTTC. Protein: CASSRSSSGGYNEQFF.

The table lists this clone with a count of one. The V call is TRBV7-3, the J call TRBJ2-3, with TRBD2 matching 10 bases. Germline assignment: CDR1 SGHTA and CDR2 FQGTGA. CDR3 size: 14 residues. V was clipped by 3 bases and J by 5 bases; unmatched bases: 2. DNA of the CDR3: TGTGCCAGCAGCTTTCTAGCGGGAGTAGATACGCAGTATTTT. Encoded protein: CASSFLAGVDTQYF.

Turning to this clone: Different DNA sequences within this sample yield the same CDR3. V usage is TRBV5-4 and J usage is TRBJ2-1; 7 positions match TRBD2. This CDR3 is 16 amino acids long. J lost 1 base, V lost 0 bases, and 4 bases had no gene match. CDR1 SGHNT and CDR2 YYREEE come from the germline V gene (reference sequence). The CDR3 region has the DNA TGTGCCAGCAGCTTGGCGGGCGGGAGTTCCTACAATGAGCAGTTCTTC. It is translated as CASSLAGGSSYNEQFF.

The V and J genes are TRBV6-6 and TRBJ2-3, with no clear D. CDR1 MNHNY and CDR2 SVGAGI come from the germline V gene (reference sequence). This CDR3 comprises 13 residues. V shed 7 bases and J shed 0 bases, with 8 bases lying between them. CDR3 nucleotide sequence: TGTGCCAGCATCCCTGTAAGCACAGATACGCAGTATTTT. Residues: CASIPVSTDTQYF.

The table lists this clone with a count of one. J is TRBJ2-7 and V is TRBV28, with 7 bases fitting TRBD2. Germline V gene data show CDR1 as MDHEN and CDR2 as SYDVKM. The CDR3 has 14 amino acids. Trimming cost V 6 bases and J 3 bases; bases outside gene matches: 8. The CDR3 DNA follows: TGTGCCAGCAGAAAGGCGGGAGTGGTCTACGAGCAGTACTTC. Translation: CASRKAGVVYEQYF.

A remark on this clone: A far larger clone lies a single base away; this is likely a read error. The V and J genes are TRBV30 and TRBJ2-5; the D is unclear. Germline V gene sequence: CDR1 GTSNPN, CDR2 SVGIG (reference sequence). This CDR3 is 14 amino acids long. CDR3 nucleotides: TGTGCCTGGAGTGTAATTCCCGGCAGGAAGACCCGGTACTTC. Amino acids: CAWSVIPGRKTRYF.